The text below deals with one TCR beta chain. The antigen is undetermined. The repertoire was sequenced with immunoSEQ multiplex PCR; TCRdb's copy has only in-frame clones and lacks some. Of about 100,000 clones listed, around 77% are singletons. This sample is part of a study of a mutant IDH1 vaccine in newly diagnosed glioma. Study findings and constraints: Any relationship between pseudoprogression and changes in top peripheral T cell clonotypes seemed absent. Among all patients, vaccine-induced immune responses occurred in around 93%.

Time point indicated: baseline, week 1 (first vaccination visit). As to treatment: pre-vaccination baseline after standard-of-care therapy. Donor tumors were new WHO grade 3 or 4 IDH1-mutant, ATRX-lost astrocytomas. The junction had 16 bases not matched to a gene; V was cut back by 3 bases and J by 6 bases. Germline V gives CDR1 SQVTM, CDR2 ANQGSEA. The CDR3 consists of 16 residues. This chain connects TRBV29-1 to TRBJ2-7; 8 bases fit TRBD1. The receptor was isolated from a man in his forties with glioma. This material consisted of PBMCs, taken from a glioma patient treated with radiotherapy, temozolomide or both. The CDR3 DNA sequence: TGCAGCGTTGACAGGGGGCTTCCTGGGGGATATGGCGAGCAGTACTTC. It encodes CSVDRGLPGGYGEQYF.